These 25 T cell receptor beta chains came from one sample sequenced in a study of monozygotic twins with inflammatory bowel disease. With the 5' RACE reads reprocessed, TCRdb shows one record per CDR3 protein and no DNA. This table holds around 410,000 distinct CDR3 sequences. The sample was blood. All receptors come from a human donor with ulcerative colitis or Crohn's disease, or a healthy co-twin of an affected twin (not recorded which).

CDR3 sequence: CASSLDGRTQYF. V and J are TRBV7-2 and TRBJ2-5. The CDR3 is 12 amino acids. CDR1 and CDR2 (germline): SGHTA, FQGNSA. Supplemented by reference TRBV7-2 and TRBJ2-5, the full variable domain reads GAGVSQSPSNKVTEKGKDVELRCDPISGHTALYWYRQSLGQGLEFLIYFQGNSAPDKSGLPSDRFSAERTGGSVSTLTIQRTQQEDSAVYLCASSLDGRTQYFGPGTRLLVL.

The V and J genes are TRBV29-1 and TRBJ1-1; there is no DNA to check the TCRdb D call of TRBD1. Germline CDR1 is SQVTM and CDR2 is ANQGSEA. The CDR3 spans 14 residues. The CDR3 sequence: CSVGRQGANTEAFF.

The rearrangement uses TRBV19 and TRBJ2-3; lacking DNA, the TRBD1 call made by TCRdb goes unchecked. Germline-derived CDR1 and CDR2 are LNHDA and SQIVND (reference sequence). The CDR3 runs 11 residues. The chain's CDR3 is CASTRGNTQYF.

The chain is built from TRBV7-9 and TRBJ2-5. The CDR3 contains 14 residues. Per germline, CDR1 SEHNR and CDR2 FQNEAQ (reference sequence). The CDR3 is CASSFRQVQETQYF.

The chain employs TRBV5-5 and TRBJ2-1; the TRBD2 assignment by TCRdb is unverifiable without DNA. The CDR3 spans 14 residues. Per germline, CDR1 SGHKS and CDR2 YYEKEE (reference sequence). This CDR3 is CASSSHEKREVQFF.

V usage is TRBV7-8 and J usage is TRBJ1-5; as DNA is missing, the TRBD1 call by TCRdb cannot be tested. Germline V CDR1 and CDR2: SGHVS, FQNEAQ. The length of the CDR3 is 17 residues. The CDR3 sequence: CASSSTAVRGSPQPQHF.

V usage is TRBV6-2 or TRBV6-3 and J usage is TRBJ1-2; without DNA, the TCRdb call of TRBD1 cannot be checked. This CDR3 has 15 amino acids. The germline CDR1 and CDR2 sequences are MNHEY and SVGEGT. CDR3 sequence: CASSYQATGSGGYTF.

CDR3 region: CASSTNVANTGELFF. The gene calls are TRBV7-9 and TRBJ2-2. Germline V gives CDR1 SEHNR, CDR2 FQNEAQ (reference sequence). CDR3 length: 15 amino acids.

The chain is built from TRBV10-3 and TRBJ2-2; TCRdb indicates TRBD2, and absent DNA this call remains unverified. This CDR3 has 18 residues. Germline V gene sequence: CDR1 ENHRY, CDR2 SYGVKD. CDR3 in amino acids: CAISGTGTSGTNTGELFF.

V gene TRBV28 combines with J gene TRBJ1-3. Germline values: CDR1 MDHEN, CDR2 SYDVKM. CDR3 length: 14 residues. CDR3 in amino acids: CASSSGVLGGTIYF.

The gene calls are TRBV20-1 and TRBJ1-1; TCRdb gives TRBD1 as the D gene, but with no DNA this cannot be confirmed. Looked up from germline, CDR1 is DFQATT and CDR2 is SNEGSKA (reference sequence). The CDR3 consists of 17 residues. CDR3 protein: CSAREPGTGGGNTEAFF.

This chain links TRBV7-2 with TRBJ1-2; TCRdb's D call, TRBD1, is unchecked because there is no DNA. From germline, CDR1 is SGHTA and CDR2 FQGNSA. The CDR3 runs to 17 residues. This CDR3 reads CASSLSLREIANYGYTF.

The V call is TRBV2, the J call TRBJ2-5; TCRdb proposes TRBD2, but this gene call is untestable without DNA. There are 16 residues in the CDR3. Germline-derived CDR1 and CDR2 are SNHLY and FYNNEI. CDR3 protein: CASSLGLAGVRETQYF.

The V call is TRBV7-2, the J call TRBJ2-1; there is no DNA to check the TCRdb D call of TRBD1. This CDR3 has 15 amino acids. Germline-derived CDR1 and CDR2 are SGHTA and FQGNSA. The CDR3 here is CASSFGQPIYNEQFF.

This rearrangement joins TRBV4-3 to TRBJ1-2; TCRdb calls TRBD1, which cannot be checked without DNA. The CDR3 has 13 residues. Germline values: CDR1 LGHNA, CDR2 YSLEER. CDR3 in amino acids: CASSQEGHRGYTF.

CDR3: CASSSAPGYEQYF. The V and J genes are TRBV11-3 and TRBJ2-7; there is no DNA to check the TCRdb D call of TRBD1. Germline values: CDR1 SGHNT, CDR2 YENEEA. There are 13 residues in the CDR3.

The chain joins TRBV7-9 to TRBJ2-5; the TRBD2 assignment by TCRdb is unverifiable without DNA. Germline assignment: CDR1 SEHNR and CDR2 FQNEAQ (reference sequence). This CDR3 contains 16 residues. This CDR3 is CASSLEGGLVGKTQYF.

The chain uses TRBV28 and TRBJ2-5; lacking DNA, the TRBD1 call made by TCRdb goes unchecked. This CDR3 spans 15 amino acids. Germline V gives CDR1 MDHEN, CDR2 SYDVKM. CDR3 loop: CASRGEGAFQETQYF.

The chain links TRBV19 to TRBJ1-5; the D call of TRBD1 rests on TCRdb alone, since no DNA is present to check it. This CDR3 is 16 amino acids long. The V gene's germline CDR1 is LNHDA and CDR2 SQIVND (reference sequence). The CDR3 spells CASSTTGMWSNQPQHF. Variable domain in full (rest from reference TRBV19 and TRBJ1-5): DGGITQSPKYLFRKEGQNVTLSCEQNLNHDAMYWYRQDPGQGLRLIYYSQIVNDFQKGDIAEGYSVSREKKESFPLTVTSAQKNPTAFYLCASSTTGMWSNQPQHFGDGTRLSIL.

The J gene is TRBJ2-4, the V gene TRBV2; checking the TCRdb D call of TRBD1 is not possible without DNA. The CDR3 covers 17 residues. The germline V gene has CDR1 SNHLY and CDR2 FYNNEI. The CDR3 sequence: CASRTAGQGGTKNIQYF.

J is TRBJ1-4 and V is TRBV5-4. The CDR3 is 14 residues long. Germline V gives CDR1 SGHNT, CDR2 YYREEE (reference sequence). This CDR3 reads CASSLDATNEKLFF.

The CDR3 loop is CASGRGQGLQETQYF. This chain joins TRBV12-5 and TRBJ2-5; TCRdb's assignment of TRBD1 cannot be checked, as there is no DNA. The germline gives CDR1 LGHNT, CDR2 FRNRAP. This CDR3 is 15 amino acids long.

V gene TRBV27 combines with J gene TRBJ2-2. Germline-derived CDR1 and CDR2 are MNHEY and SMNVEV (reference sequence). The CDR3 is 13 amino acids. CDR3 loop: CASSLGRTGELFF.

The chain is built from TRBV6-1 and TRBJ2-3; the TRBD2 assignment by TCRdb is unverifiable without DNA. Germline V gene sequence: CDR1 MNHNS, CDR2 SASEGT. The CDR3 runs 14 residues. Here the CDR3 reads CASKMTSATDTQYF.

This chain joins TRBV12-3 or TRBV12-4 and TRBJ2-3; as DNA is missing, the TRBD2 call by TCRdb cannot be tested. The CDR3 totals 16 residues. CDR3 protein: CASSRLAGGLGYTQYF.